This TCR beta chain was retrieved from a study of spatial heterogeneity in lung cancer. Turning to the study itself: Detection consistently captured more beta-chain sequences than alpha-chain sequences. The study observed each unique TCR and UMI combination more than ten times on average in raw reads.

This clonotype has a count of ten or more. Its antigen is not known. V dropped 4 bases and J dropped 7 bases, with 10 bases sitting between them. The germline V gene encodes CDR1 SGHVS and CDR2 FQNEAQ. The CDR3 is 13 residues long. Study-level points and caveats: Blood contained ubiquitous expanded tumor TCRs more at resection than at follow-up.

A distinct unique molecular identifier was carried by each TCR cDNA molecule. TCRdb ran MiXCR on the 5' RACE reads and lists one entry per CDR3 protein. Of about 48,000 distinct CDR3 sequences detected, about 5.8% appear once; the ten largest clones hold around 10%. This sample's time point: sample taken at primary tumor resection. The study sequenced unsorted whole RNA from tumor, nontumor lung or frozen PBMC. Sequencing was performed on PBMCs, taken at surgery. This chain uses TRBV7-8 with TRBJ2-2, with D tentatively TRBD2 (5 bases). The TCR originated in a male donor with early-stage non-small cell lung cancer. CDR3 loop: CASSSRVGGELFF. The CDR3 nucleotides read TGTGCCAGCAGCTCGCGGGTTGGCGGGGAGCTGTTTTTT.